The clone carrying this TCR beta chain showed up just a few times. What it recognizes is unknown. The germline CDR1 and CDR2 sequences are LGHNA and YNFKEQ. V lost 3 bases and J lost 5; bases outside the gene matches: 6. The CDR3 loop spans 15 amino acids. The PCR used 60 Vbeta and 13 Jbeta primers. Libraries were prepared by immunoSEQ multiplex PCR; TCRdb keeps only in-frame clonotypes and omits some of them. The sample shows nearly 110,000 clones, 65% to 85% of them seen only once. These data are taken from a study of cytomegalovirus exposure and HLA in healthy donors. Study results and limitations: A prior analysis recorded that most TCR beta V segments were productive about 87% or about 30% of the time.

The source of this sequence is a man in his late teens or twenties in good health and CMV-seronegative. Source material: PBMCs. The rearrangement uses TRBV4-2 and TRBJ1-4; 7 nucleotides agree with TRBD1. The CDR3 is CASSQSDRDNEKLFF. DNA for the CDR3: TGTGCCAGCAGCCAGTCAGACAGGGACAATGAAAAACTGTTTTTT.